This TCR beta chain is drawn from a study of OX40 agonist ivuxolimab in advanced cancers. Background on the study: Mean age 60 years, range about 20 to 85; nearly 85% male. Notes on the study in general: CD4+ and CD8+ blood T cells expanded clonally by week 6 at 0.1 to 3.0 mg/kg. Expanded clones were, on average, more numerous among CD8+ T cells than CD4+.

In the case of this clone: Its antigen is currently unknown.

The CDR3 has 14 amino acids. V shed 8 bases, J shed 4 bases, and the junction held 9 bases outside the gene matches. CDR1 and CDR2 (germline): SGHAT, FQNNGV. Method: immunoSEQ multiplex PCR; TCRdb's copy keeps in-frame clones and lacks some. Of approximately 50,000 clones listed, more than 75% are singletons. This rearrangement joins TRBV11-2 to TRBJ2-5; TRBD1 aligns across 8 bases. The specimen comprised CD4+ or CD8+ T cells sorted from blood, sampled in a trial of the OX40 agonist ivuxolimab. This receptor was identified in an adult with an advanced solid tumor such as melanoma, head and neck, liver or kidney cancer. The CDR3 here is CASERDRGSETQYF. The DNA of the CDR3 is TGTGCCAGCGAACGAGACAGGGGATCAGAGACCCAGTACTTC.